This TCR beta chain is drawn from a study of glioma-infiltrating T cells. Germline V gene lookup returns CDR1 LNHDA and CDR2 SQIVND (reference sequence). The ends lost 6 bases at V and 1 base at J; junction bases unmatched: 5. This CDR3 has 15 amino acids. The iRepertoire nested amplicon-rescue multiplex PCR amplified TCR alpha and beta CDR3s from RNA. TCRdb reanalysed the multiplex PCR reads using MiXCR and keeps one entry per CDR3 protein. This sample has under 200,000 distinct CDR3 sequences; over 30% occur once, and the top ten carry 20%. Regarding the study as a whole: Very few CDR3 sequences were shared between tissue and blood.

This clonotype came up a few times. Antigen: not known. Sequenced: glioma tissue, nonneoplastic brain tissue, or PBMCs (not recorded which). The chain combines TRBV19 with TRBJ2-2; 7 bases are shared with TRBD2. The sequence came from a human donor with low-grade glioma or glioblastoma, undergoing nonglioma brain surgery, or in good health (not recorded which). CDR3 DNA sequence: TGTGCCAGTAGCAAAACTAGCGAGAACACCGGGGAGCTGTTTTTT. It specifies CASSKTSENTGELFF.